Listed here is a single T cell receptor beta chain. The authors' processing: Filtering differed since immunoSEQ provided only junctions, with no quality scores. Libraries were prepared by immunoSEQ multiplex PCR; TCRdb keeps only in-frame clonotypes and omits some of them. The V and J calls and clone size were taken over from that table, and D and trimming were inferred from the DNA. The sample has some 2.1 million clones; around 95% are singletons. Terminally differentiated effector memory CD45RA+ cells were excluded from the naive CD8 cells, which were CD45RO-negative and positively selected for CCR7. The donors, all of them Caucasian adults, lived in Nashville, Tennessee. This sample is drawn from a study of shared clonotypes between healthy human individuals. About the study: A few men and a couple of women, aged 18 to 49, were donors.

Trimming took off 1 base at V and 3 bases at J, with 13 bases between the two ends. CDR3 length equals 16 residues. Germline assignment: CDR1 SGHTA and CDR2 FQGNSA. Sample: naive CD8+ T cells from PBMCs. The TCR originated in a man aged 18 to 35 in good health. Some clones in this sample may be carry-over from other donors' samples. The gene calls are TRBV7-2 and TRBJ1-3; D is perhaps TRBD1 (6 bases). CDR3 nucleotide sequence: TGTGCCAGCAGCTTAGAGTCAGGGGCCATTGGAAACACCATATATTTT. This encodes CASSLESGAIGNTIYF.